One and the same sample provided the 19 T cell receptor beta chains below, sequenced in a study of blood T cell repertoires in COVID-19. Repertoires were generated with immunoSEQ multiplex PCR, while TCRdb's copy carries only in-frame clones and drops some. The sample has 100,000 to 150,000 clones, about 88% seen once. The sequencing input was peripheral blood. The receptors shown here come from a woman aged 80 or over with acute or convalescent COVID-19.

The chain links TRBV30 to TRBJ1-5, with TRBD1 matching 8 bases. Germline CDR1 and CDR2: GTSNPN and SVGIG (reference sequence). CDR3 length: 14 amino acids. V trimming: 4 bases; J trimming: 4 bases; junction bases outside the gene matches: 6. CDR3 sequence: CAWNGQGTNQPQHF. The DNA of the CDR3 is TGTGCCTGGAATGGACAGGGAACGAATCAGCCCCAGCATTTT.

The chain employs TRBV3-1 (or the pseudogene TRBV3-2) and TRBJ2-3, with D maybe TRBD2 (6 bases). Germline V gives CDR1 LGHDT, CDR2 YNNKEL (reference sequence). V lost 6 bases and J lost 11, with 30 bases in between. The CDR3 covers 17 residues. CDR3 sequence reads: CASSHIRATGGWGGQYF. CDR3 in DNA: TGTGCCAGCAGTCATATCAGGGCCACCGGTGGCTGGGGAGGGCAGTATTTT.

The rearrangement joins TRBV5-6 to TRBJ1-6, with 9 positions matching TRBD1. CDR3 length: 14 residues. The junction had 3 bases not matched to a gene; V was cut back by 4 bases and J by 7 bases. Germline-derived CDR1 and CDR2 are SGHDT and YYEEEE. Here the CDR3 DNA reads TGTGCCAGCAGCCGGACAGGGGAAAATTCACCCCTCCACTTT. It yields the protein CASSRTGENSPLHF.

The chain recombines TRBV29-1 with TRBJ1-1, with D possibly being TRBD1 (5 bases). Germline lookup yields CDR1 SQVTM and CDR2 ANQGSEA. V lost 4 bases, J lost 5 bases, and 8 bases lay in between. The CDR3 contains 11 residues. Written as DNA, the CDR3 is TGCAGCGTTGCCCGGGGGACTGAAGCTTTCTTT. Its protein is CSVARGTEAFF.

In its sample, this clone was seen a few times. The chain uses TRBV7-2 and TRBJ1-4; 8 nucleotides align to TRBD1. CDR3 length: 14 amino acids. Germline lookup yields CDR1 SGHTA and CDR2 FQGNSA. V dropped 5 bases and J dropped 7; count of bases not matched to a gene: 6. The CDR3 coding sequence is TGTGCCAGCAGCCAAGGACAGGGCGGTGAAAAACTGTTTTTT. Translated, it gives CASSQGQGGEKLFF.

In this sample, this clone turned up once. The chain joins TRBV4-2 to TRBJ2-7, with 7 bases identical to TRBD2. The trim removed 3 bases at V and 5 bases at J, leaving 10 bases unmatched. The germline V gene encodes CDR1 LGHNA and CDR2 YNFKEQ. CDR3 length: 15 amino acids. CDR3 in amino acids: CASSHSGTGGDEQYF. The CDR3, as DNA: TGTGCCAGCAGCCACTCGGGGACGGGAGGCGACGAGCAGTACTTC.

V usage is TRBV5-1 and J usage is TRBJ1-1, with D possibly matching TRBD1 (5 bases). From germline, CDR1 is SGHRS and CDR2 YFSETQ. This CDR3 spans 12 amino acids. V lost 2 bases and J 6 bases, leaving 8 bases between the germline ends. CDR3 protein: CASSFRGAEAFF. DNA for the CDR3: TGCGCCAGCAGCTTTAGGGGCGCTGAAGCTTTCTTT.

This clone was seen only once. The chain joins TRBV9 to TRBJ2-3; 8 bases are a match to TRBD1. The length of the CDR3 is 16 residues. Germline lookup yields CDR1 SGDLS and CDR2 YYNGEE. Unmatched junction bases numbered 7, after V lost 0 bases and J lost 4 bases. The DNA for the CDR3 is TGTGCCAGCAGCGTAGGCACAGGGGGGCGGGCAGATACGCAGTATTTT. It encodes CASSVGTGGRADTQYF. The full variable domain, its missing parts supplied by reference TRBV9 and TRBJ2-3, is DSGVTQTPKHLITATGQRVTLRCSPRSGDLSVYWYQQSLDQGLQFLIQYYNGEERAKGNILERFSAQQFPDLHSELNLSSLELGDSALYFCASSVGTGGRADTQYFGPGTRLTVL.

In its sample, this clone was seen a few times. The chain combines TRBV27 with TRBJ1-2, with 8 positions matching TRBD1. Germline values: CDR1 MNHEY, CDR2 SMNVEV (reference sequence). This CDR3 is 16 amino acids long. After removal of 3 bases from V and 3 bases from J, the junction contained 9 bases not matched to a gene. CDR3 DNA sequence: TGTGCCAGCAGTTTTAAATCAGGGGGCGCGTACTATGGCTACACCTTC. Its translation is CASSFKSGGAYYGYTF.

The V gene is TRBV19, the J gene TRBJ1-1, with 10 bases that match TRBD1. The CDR3 contains 16 residues. Germline loops: CDR1 LNHDA, CDR2 SQIVND (reference sequence). With V trimmed by 6 bases and J by 0 bases, 7 bases remained unmatched. The CDR3 loop reads CASRRQGAVMNTEAFF. The DNA of the CDR3 is TGTGCCAGTAGACGACAGGGGGCGGTCATGAACACTGAAGCTTTCTTT.

The chain links TRBV18 to TRBJ2-2, with a tentative D call TRBD1 (6 bases). The CDR3 runs 16 residues. CDR1 is KGHSH, CDR2 LQKENI, per germline. The germline V and J ends were trimmed by 4 bases and 4 bases, with 16 bases remaining between them. The CDR3 DNA reads TGTGCCAGCTCACAACGCCAGGGGCGCGGCACCGGGGAGCTGTTTTTT. It yields the protein CASSQRQGRGTGELFF.

The V and J genes are TRBV6-6 and TRBJ2-3; D remains ambiguous. Trimming left V 6 bases short and J 6 bases short, with 10 bases between. The CDR3 consists of 12 residues. Germline V lookup: CDR1 MNHNY, CDR2 SVGAGI (reference sequence). In DNA form, the CDR3 reads TGTGCCAGCAGCCTAGTGCGTGATACGCAGTATTTT. This codes for CASSLVRDTQYF.

J is TRBJ1-2 and V is TRBV28; the D gene is possibly TRBD1 (6 bases). Germline V gene data show CDR1 as MDHEN and CDR2 as SYDVKM. CDR3 size: 16 residues. Deletions cut 5 bases from V and 4 bases from J, with 20 bases between. The CDR3 nucleotides are TGTGCCAGCAGTCTCCAAGCAGGGGCCGTATTCTATGGCTACACCTTC. The encoded protein is CASSLQAGAVFYGYTF.

The genes are TRBV9 and TRBJ1-2, with D uncertain. The CDR3 totals 15 residues. V lost 0 bases, J lost 5 bases, and 14 bases lay in between. Germline CDR1 reads SGDLS; CDR2 reads YYNGEE. CDR3 in DNA: TGTGCCAGCAGCGTAGAAGCGGGAACCGTATATGGCTACACCTTC. It specifies CASSVEAGTVYGYTF.

V gene TRBV7-2 combines with J gene TRBJ2-7; D is ambiguous. The CDR3 length is 13 residues. Germline CDR1 reads SGHTA; CDR2 reads FQGNSA. The V gene lost 5 bases and the J gene lost 3 bases, with 11 bases spanning the gap. CDR3 nucleotide sequence: TGTGCCAGCAGCGACACGGCCAACTACGAGCAGTACTTC. It encodes CASSDTANYEQYF.

The gene calls are TRBV2 and TRBJ2-2; D unclear. Germline V lookup: CDR1 SNHLY, CDR2 FYNNEI. The CDR3 loop spans 12 amino acids. The V gene lost 9 bases and the J gene lost 2 bases, with 7 bases spanning the gap. The CDR3 sequence: CARQYNTGELFF. CDR3 bases: TGTGCCAGACAGTATAACACCGGGGAGCTGTTTTTT.

The chain links TRBV12-3 or TRBV12-4 to TRBJ2-7; D not resolved. This CDR3 has 11 residues. The ends were cut back, 6 bases at V and 5 bases at J, with 8 bases in the middle. CDR3 region: CASRAVHEQYF. In nucleotides, the CDR3 is TGTGCCAGCAGGGCAGTACACGAGCAGTACTTC.

The genes are TRBV7-9 and TRBJ1-2; a possible D gene is TRBD1 (6 bases). This CDR3 region has 15 residues. Germline V lookup: CDR1 SEHNR, CDR2 FQNEAQ (reference sequence). V lost 5 bases and J lost 4, with 17 bases in between. The CDR3 sequence is CASSPGRGLIYGYTF. CDR3 DNA: TGTGCCAGCAGCCCTGGGCGGGGGCTAATCTATGGCTACACCTTC.

The rearrangement joins TRBV5-4 to TRBJ2-5; TRBD2 matches 10 bases. V lost 4 bases to trimming and J lost 2 bases; unmatched junction nucleotides: 5. Germline V lookup: CDR1 SGHNT, CDR2 YYREEE (reference sequence). This CDR3 is 15 amino acids long. DNA for the CDR3: TGTGCCAGCAGCCCTAGCGGGAGCCTACAAGAGACCCAGTACTTC. It is translated as CASSPSGSLQETQYF. The complete variable domain, with remaining parts taken from reference TRBV5-4 and TRBJ2-5, reads ETGVTQSPTHLIKTRGQQVTLRCSSQSGHNTVSWYQQALGQGPQFIFQYYREEENGRGNFPPRFSGLQFPNYSSELNVNALELDDSALYLCASSPSGSLQETQYFGPGTRLLVL.